The entry that follows covers one TCR beta chain sequence. The data were taken from a study of CD8+ T cells in alopecia areata. Reverse transcription of extracted RNA yielded cDNA, which provided the sequencing template. Clones were sequenced by immunoSEQ multiplex PCR, and TCRdb holds only the in-frame ones, with some missing. The top ten hold approximately 7% of the sample, which has 150,000 or so clones, roughly 50% seen once. CDR1 and CDR2 from the germline V gene are SQVTM and ANQGSEA. Trimming stripped 1 base from V and 11 bases from J, with 14 bases between. The CDR3 extends over 12 amino acids.

Sequencing was done on a sample of CD4+ T cells sorted from blood. The chain is built from TRBV29-1 and TRBJ1-1; D ambiguous. The TCR sequence derives from a human donor with alopecia areata. CDR3 nucleotide sequence: TGCAGCGTTGAAGTATGGCCGACTGGGGCTTTCTTT. Its protein product is CSVEVWPTGAFF.